Listed below are T cell receptor beta chains from one sample, sequenced in a study of blood T cell repertoires in COVID-19. The repertoire was sequenced with immunoSEQ multiplex PCR; TCRdb's copy has only in-frame clones and lacks some. The table includes over 150,000 clones, approximately 81% detected once. Sequenced input: peripheral blood. The origin of the receptors is a middle-aged man with acute or convalescent COVID-19. Both conserved end residues are part of each CDR3. Fields, in order: CDR3 DNA, CDR3 protein, J gene, clone size, D gene, V gene. The D gene is left open where the match is weak. Rows give clone size only sometimes, using once, few, many, or a class for an expanded clone.

DNA: TGTGCCAGCAGTGAGGGTAACAATTCACCCCTCCACTTT; CDR3: CASSEGNNSPLHF; J: TRBJ1-6; size: -; D: -; V: TRBV27
DNA: TGTGCCAGCAGCCAAGATGTCGCGGTCACCTACGAGCAGTACTTC; CDR3: CASSQDVAVTYEQYF; J: TRBJ2-7; size: -; D: -; V: TRBV14
DNA: TGTGCCAGCAGTCCAAGGGGGGGGAAGGCCGGGGAGCTGTTTTTT; CDR3: CASSPRGGKAGELFF; J: TRBJ2-2; size: once; D: -; V: TRBV6-5
DNA: TGTGCCAGCAGCCCGACGGTTCTGGGGCGCTATGGCTACACCTTC; CDR3: CASSPTVLGRYGYTF; J: TRBJ1-2; size: -; D: -; V: TRBV28
DNA: TGTGCCAGCAGCGGCCTAGCGGGGGCGTACAATGAGCAGTTCTTC; CDR3: CASSGLAGAYNEQFF; J: TRBJ2-1; size: -; D: TRBD2; V: TRBV9
DNA: TGTGCCAGCAGTGATGACTGGCGGGGTTCACCCCTCCACTTT; CDR3: CASSDDWRGSPLHF; J: TRBJ1-6; size: -; D: -; V: TRBV25-1
DNA: TGTGCCAGCTCACAGGACATGAATCAGCCCCAGCATTTT; CDR3: CASSQDMNQPQHF; J: TRBJ1-5; size: -; D: -; V: TRBV18
DNA: TGTGCCAGTAGTATTTCTACAGGGGGCGACTATGGCTACACCTTC; CDR3: CASSISTGGDYGYTF; J: TRBJ1-2; size: -; D: TRBD1; V: TRBV19
DNA: TGTGCCAGCAGCTACCCAGGGGCCCCTGAAGCTTTCTTT; CDR3: CASSYPGAPEAFF; J: TRBJ1-1; size: -; D: -; V: TRBV11-2
DNA: TGTGCCAGCAGCCTCGGCGGTTCCCCCTTTTCGCAGTTCTTC; CDR3: CASSLGGSPFSQFF; J: TRBJ2-1; size: once; D: -; V: TRBV9
DNA: TGTGCCAGCAGCTTAGGGGAGCGGGGGCGTCTCACAGATACGCAGTATTTT; CDR3: CASSLGERGRLTDTQYF; J: TRBJ2-3; size: -; D: TRBD2; V: TRBV7-8
DNA: TGCGCCAGCAGTGAGTGGGGGGACTACGAGCAGTACTTC; CDR3: CASSEWGDYEQYF; J: TRBJ2-7; size: -; D: -; V: TRBV10-2
DNA: TGCGCCAGCAGCGACGGACAGGGGGCGCTTCTCGGGGGCTACACCTTC; CDR3: CASSDGQGALLGGYTF; J: TRBJ1-2; size: -; D: TRBD1; V: TRBV5-1
DNA: TGCGCCAGCAGCCAGAGAAGTGCCACTGAAGCTTTCTTT; CDR3: CASSQRSATEAFF; J: TRBJ1-1; size: -; D: -; V: TRBV4-1
DNA: TGTGCCAGCAGCTACAGCGGCTGGGGCACTGAAGCTTTCTTT; CDR3: CASSYSGWGTEAFF; J: TRBJ1-1; size: once; D: -; V: TRBV7-2
DNA: TGTGCCAGCAGCTTCGAAGGGACTAGCGGGTCCAATGAGCAGTTCTTC; CDR3: CASSFEGTSGSNEQFF; J: TRBJ2-1; size: -; D: TRBD2; V: TRBV7-3
DNA: TGTGCCAGCGTCCTTGGGGGGGGGAGGGAGACCCAGTACTTC; CDR3: CASVLGGGRETQYF; J: TRBJ2-5; size: -; D: TRBD2; V: TRBV27
DNA: TGTGCCAGCAGCCTCCCCTCAGGGGTTGGCTACACCTTC; CDR3: CASSLPSGVGYTF; J: TRBJ1-2; size: -; D: -; V: TRBV6-5
DNA: TGCGCCAGCACGGATGGGACTTCAGCTTTCTTT; CDR3: CASTDGTSAFF; J: TRBJ1-1; size: -; D: -; V: TRBV10-2
DNA: TGCGCCAGCAGCCCGGAGACAGGGGGCGTTGACTACGAGCAGTACTTC; CDR3: CASSPETGGVDYEQYF; J: TRBJ2-7; size: -; D: TRBD1; V: TRBV5-1
DNA: TGCGCCAGCAGTGGTGGGACTAACAATGAGCAGTTCTTC; CDR3: CASSGGTNNEQFF; J: TRBJ2-1; size: -; D: TRBD2; V: TRBV10-2
DNA: TGTGCCAGCTCACCTTCAGGGGGCAGCTATGGCTACACCTTC; CDR3: CASSPSGGSYGYTF; J: TRBJ1-2; size: -; D: TRBD1; V: TRBV18
DNA: TGTGCCAGCAGCCCCGTTGGGACAGTTGGCTACACTGAAGCTTTCTTT; CDR3: CASSPVGTVGYTEAFF; J: TRBJ1-1; size: once; D: TRBD1; V: TRBV5-5
DNA: TGTGCCAGCAGCCCCCTGGGAGTGAACACTGAAGCTTTCTTT; CDR3: CASSPLGVNTEAFF; J: TRBJ1-1; size: -; D: -; V: TRBV9
DNA: TGTGCCTGGAGTGTTGACAGCCCCACCGGGGAGCTGTTTTTT; CDR3: CAWSVDSPTGELFF; J: TRBJ2-2; size: -; D: -; V: TRBV30